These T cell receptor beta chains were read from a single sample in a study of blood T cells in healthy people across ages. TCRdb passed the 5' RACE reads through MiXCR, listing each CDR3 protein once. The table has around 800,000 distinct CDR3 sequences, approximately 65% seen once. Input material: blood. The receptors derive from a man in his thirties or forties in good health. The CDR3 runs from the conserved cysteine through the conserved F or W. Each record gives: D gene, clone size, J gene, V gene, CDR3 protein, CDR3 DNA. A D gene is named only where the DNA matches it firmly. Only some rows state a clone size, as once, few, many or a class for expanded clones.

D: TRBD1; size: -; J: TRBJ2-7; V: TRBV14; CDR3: CASSHGQGPFSYEQYF; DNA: TGTGCCAGCAGCCACGGACAGGGACCTTTCTCATACGAGCAGTACTTC
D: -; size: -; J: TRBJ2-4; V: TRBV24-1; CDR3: CATSATVTGLQPWEQYF; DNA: TGTGCCACCAGTGCGACGGTCACGGGACTCCAACCTTGGGAGCAGTACTTC
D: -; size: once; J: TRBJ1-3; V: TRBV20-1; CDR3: CSASFSGESSGNTIYF; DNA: TGCAGTGCTAGTTTCTCAGGGGAGAGCTCTGGAAACACCATATATTTT
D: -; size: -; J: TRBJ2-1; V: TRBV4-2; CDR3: CASSQDPQTEQAILSYNEQFF; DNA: TGTGCCAGCAGCCAAGATCCGCAGACAGAACAGGCTATACTCTCCTACAATGAGCAGTTCTTC
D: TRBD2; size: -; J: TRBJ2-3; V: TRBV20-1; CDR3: CSARSSGGASTQYF; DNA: TGCAGTGCTAGGAGTAGCGGGGGGGCCAGCACGCAGTATTTT
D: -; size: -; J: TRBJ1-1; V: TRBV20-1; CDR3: CSASPQDPVTEAFF; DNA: TGCAGTGCTAGCCCACAGGATCCGGTCACTGAAGCTTTCTTT
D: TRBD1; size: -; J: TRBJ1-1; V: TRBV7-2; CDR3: CASSLFDRGPTEAFF; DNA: TGTGCCAGCAGCTTATTCGACAGGGGGCCGACTGAAGCTTTCTTT
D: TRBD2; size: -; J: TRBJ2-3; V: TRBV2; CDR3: CASSETRTSGGDTQYF; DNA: TGTGCCAGCAGTGAGACTCGGACTAGCGGGGGAGATACGCAGTATTTT
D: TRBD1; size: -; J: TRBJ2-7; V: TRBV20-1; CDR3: CSADRVIGGQYF; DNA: TGCAGTGCGGACAGGGTGATTGGCGGCCAGTACTTC
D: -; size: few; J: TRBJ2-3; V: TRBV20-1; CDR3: CSVRQGTDTQYF; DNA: TGCAGTGTTAGACAGGGCACAGATACGCAGTATTTT
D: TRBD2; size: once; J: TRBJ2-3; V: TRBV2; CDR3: CAWRTSGSTDTQYF; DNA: TGTGCCTGGCGAACTAGCGGGTCCACAGATACGCAGTATTTT
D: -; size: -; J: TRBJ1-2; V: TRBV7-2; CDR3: CASSLERRRNYGYTF; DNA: TGTGCCAGCAGCTTAGAAAGGCGAAGGAACTATGGCTACACCTTC
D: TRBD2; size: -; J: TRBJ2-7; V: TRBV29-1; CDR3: CSVVTSGGKTYEQYF; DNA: TGCAGCGTTGTGACTAGCGGGGGAAAAACCTACGAGCAGTACTTC
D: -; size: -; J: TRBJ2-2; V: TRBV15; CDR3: CATSRGTGTGELFF; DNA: TGTGCCACCAGCAGAGGCACAGGGACCGGGGAGCTGTTTTTT
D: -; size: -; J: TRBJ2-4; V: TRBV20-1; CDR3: CSAPRSGNIQYF; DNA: TGCAGTGCGCCCCGGAGCGGGAACATTCAGTACTTC